This T cell receptor (beta chain) is drawn from a study of regulatory T cells in long-lasting Graves disease. In the study overall: Antithyroid drug use was under 3 months in newly diagnosed Graves' patients.

Trimming removed 0 bases at V and 4 bases at J, with 9 bases between. The CDR3 loop spans 14 amino acids. Germline V gene data show CDR1 as KGHSH and CDR2 as LQKENI. Library construction for TCR beta used iRepertoire HTBI primers and Arm-PCR of CDR3 regions. Via MiXCR, TCRdb re-called the multiplex PCR reads, giving one row per CDR3 protein. The sample shows 400,000 to 500,000 distinct CDR3 sequences, 11% to 15% of them seen only once. This clonotype was observed many times. Time point defined: newly diagnosed GD, antithyroid drugs for less than 3 months. Extracted RNA from PBMCs served as the source of the TCR library. These data also formed part of another study, on T cells in Graves' hyperthyroidism and ophthalmopathy. That paper states: Diagnoses were made from clinical symptoms, serum measures (thyroxine and TRAb), thyroid ultrasound and orbital computed tomography.

Sequencing was performed on peripheral blood mononuclear cells (PBMCs), taken at new diagnosis, from a patient treated with antithyroid drugs. The sequence was obtained from a woman between 45 and 65 years old with Graves disease. The V and J genes are TRBV18 and TRBJ2-5; D may be TRBD1 (5 bases). Here the CDR3 reads CASSPPGLVETQYF. Here the CDR3 DNA reads TGTGCCAGCTCACCACCGGGGCTTGTAGAGACCCAGTACTTC.